The text below deals with one T cell receptor beta chain. No antigen is known for it. Germline lookup yields CDR1 SNHLY and CDR2 FYNNEI. This CDR3 region has 11 residues. The data were taken from a study of PD-1 blockade in classical Hodgkin lymphoma. Profiled with immunoSEQ multiplex PCR; TCRdb holds only in-frame clones, not every one. The sample lists about 100,000 clones, roughly 87% occurring once. Regarding the study as a whole: Causes of the repertoire differences remain undefined, possibly disease activity or prior therapy. By C4D1 there was a significant rise in CD4+ TCR diversity but not in CD8+ TCR diversity.

In every patient, relapse followed autologous stem cell transplantation, while exposure to brentuximab vedotin differed. J is TRBJ2-5 and V is TRBV2; D ambiguous. The J call may be incorrect, as the DNA end agrees better with TRBJ2-7. The receptor comes from a human donor with classical Hodgkin lymphoma. The sequencing here drew on peripheral blood mononuclear cells (PBMCs), taken before the second cycle of nivolumab. CDR3 region: CASSDEIEQYF. CDR3 nucleotide sequence: TGTGCCAGCAGTGATGAAATCGAGCAGTACTTC.